The 3 T cell receptor beta chains given below trace back to one sample, sequenced in a study of blood T cell dynamics during melanoma immunotherapy. This sample's time point: pre-treatment baseline. Sequenced by immunoSEQ multiplex PCR; TCRdb stores in-frame clones only, minus some. The sample contains about 14,000 clones, 86% of which appear only once. Here the sequenced sample was blood, taken from a patient treated with checkpoint blockade. The receptors were sampled from a human donor with melanoma.

This clone has only a few counts. The CDR3 sequence: CASSLGYGVPNYGYTF. Written as DNA, the CDR3 is TGTGCCAGCAGCTTGGGATACGGAGTACCCAACTATGGCTACACCTTC. The chain employs TRBV5-8 and TRBJ1-2; unclear D gene. V was clipped by 0 bases and J by 2 bases, with 14 bases between them. The CDR3 length is 16 residues. Germline loops: CDR1 SGHTS, CDR2 YDEGEE.

V gene TRBV7-9 combines with J gene TRBJ2-5; D remains ambiguous. The J call may be wrong; the DNA end is better matched by TRBJ2-7. This CDR3 spans 12 amino acids. Germline V gene data show CDR1 as SEHNR and CDR2 as FQNEAQ (reference sequence). CDR3 bases: TGTGCCAGCAGCGCTAATTACTACGAGCAGTACTTC. Its protein is CASSANYYEQYF.

The chain uses TRBV2 and TRBJ2-5, with 8 nucleotides matching TRBD1. The germline gives CDR1 SNHLY, CDR2 FYNNEI. The CDR3 is 13 amino acids. Trimming at V came to 7 bases and at J to 2 bases, leaving 3 bases not matched to a gene. The CDR3 is CASTGDRQETQYF. In DNA, the CDR3 is TGTGCCAGCACGGGGGACAGGCAAGAGACCCAGTACTTC.